These 15 T cell receptor beta chains share one sample of origin, sequenced in a study of CXCR3-negative and CXCR3-positive naive CD8 T cells. No antigen has been identified for these receptors. Whole-study findings and limits: Hydrophobicity was higher for TRB CDR3s found in CXCR3-positive naive cells than in CXCR3-negative naive cells.

The study made its TRB cDNA libraries by 5' RACE, adding UMI labels. From its re-call of the 5' RACE reads, TCRdb lists each CDR3 protein once, without DNA. This table holds roughly 55,000 distinct CDR3 sequences. Sequenced material: naive CXCR3+ CD8+ T cells from blood. Sample subset: CD45RO-CCR7+CD27+CD95- naive CD8+ T cells expressing CXCR3 (TNR3+). Every receptor here comes from a human donor in good health. Some clones in this sample may be carry-over from other donors' samples.

V gene TRBV3-1 combines with J gene TRBJ2-3; TCRdb's D gene call, TRBD2, goes unchecked for lack of DNA. This CDR3 is built from 17 residues. Germline V CDR1 and CDR2: LGHDT, YNNKEL (reference sequence). CDR3 sequence reads: CASSQGRLAGYTDTQYF.

This sequence joins TRBV7-9 and TRBJ1-5; checking the TCRdb D call of TRBD1 is not possible without DNA. The CDR3 extends over 16 amino acids. Germline lookup yields CDR1 SEHNR and CDR2 FQNEAQ (reference sequence). CDR3 loop: CASSSLQGTSNQPQHF.

The J gene is TRBJ2-2, the V gene TRBV29-1; TCRdb's D call, TRBD2, is unchecked because there is no DNA. The CDR3 runs to 14 residues. Looked up from germline, CDR1 is SQVTM and CDR2 is ANQGSEA. The CDR3 spells CSAEWGEGTGELFF.

J is TRBJ2-2 and V is TRBV11-3; there is no DNA to check the TCRdb D call of TRBD1. Germline CDR1 and CDR2: SGHNT and YENEEA. CDR3 length: 12 residues. CDR3 residues: CASAGFPGELFF.

V and J are TRBV4-2 and TRBJ2-5; TCRdb's D call of TRBD2 is untestable without DNA. The CDR3 has 15 amino acids. Germline loops: CDR1 LGHNA, CDR2 YNFKEQ. The CDR3 sequence is CASSQDLGLAETQYF.

The chain joins TRBV19 to TRBJ1-1. The CDR3 length is 12 residues. Germline V gene sequence: CDR1 LNHDA, CDR2 SQIVND (reference sequence). CDR3 protein: CASNRGTTEAFF.

The chain recombines TRBV2 with TRBJ2-1; TCRdb outputs TRBD1, but without DNA this stays unchecked. This CDR3 spans 15 amino acids. Per the germline V gene, CDR1 is SNHLY and CDR2 is FYNNEI. CDR3: CASSGGTSSYNEQFF.

The chain combines TRBV7-2 with TRBJ1-5; TCRdb selects TRBD1, and the lack of DNA leaves this call unchecked. Germline assignment: CDR1 SGHTA and CDR2 FQGNSA. The CDR3 is 15 amino acids. The CDR3: CASSQEGRINQPQHF.

The chain couples TRBV3-1 to TRBJ2-7; the TRBD1 assignment by TCRdb is unverifiable without DNA. The germline gives CDR1 LGHDT, CDR2 YNNKEL (reference sequence). The CDR3 runs 15 residues. The CDR3 sequence: CASSQENGAHYEQYF.

The chain combines TRBV7-9 with TRBJ2-3; TCRdb's D call, TRBD2, is unchecked because there is no DNA. The CDR3 spans 16 residues. In germline, CDR1 is SEHNR, CDR2 FQNEAQ (reference sequence). The CDR3 region is CASSLVKSVGTDTQYF.

V usage is TRBV27 and J usage is TRBJ2-5; without DNA, the TCRdb call of TRBD1 cannot be checked. This CDR3 has 15 amino acids. Germline V CDR1 and CDR2: MNHEY, SMNVEV (reference sequence). The CDR3: CASSSWDRAEETQYF.

V is TRBV7-9 and J is TRBJ2-3; TCRdb returns TRBD1, unconfirmable since there is no DNA. CDR3 size: 15 residues. Germline loops: CDR1 SEHNR, CDR2 FQNEAQ (reference sequence). CDR3 protein: CASSLVGGDTDTQYF.

The chain couples TRBV4-2 to TRBJ2-4; checking the TCRdb D call of TRBD2 is not possible without DNA. CDR3 length equals 15 residues. CDR1 is LGHNA, CDR2 YNFKEQ, per germline. This CDR3 is CASSQIRLAPDIQYF.

The chain uses TRBV4-3 and TRBJ2-7. The CDR3 has 17 residues. The germline CDR1 and CDR2 sequences are LGHNA and YSLEER. This chain's CDR3 is CASSQDNEAGSSYEQYF.

The rearrangement joins TRBV28 to TRBJ2-1; TCRdb designates TRBD1, a call that cannot be tested without DNA. Germline lookup yields CDR1 MDHEN and CDR2 SYDVKM. The CDR3 has 14 amino acids. CDR3 in amino acids: CASRTAIGTGTFLF. Drawing the rest from reference TRBV28 and TRBJ2-1, the complete variable domain is DVKVTQSSRYLVKRTGEKVFLECVQDMDHENMFWYRQDPGLGLRLIYFSYDVKMKEKGDIPEGYSVSREKKERFSLILESASTNQTSMYLCASRTAIGTGTFLFGPGTRLTVL.